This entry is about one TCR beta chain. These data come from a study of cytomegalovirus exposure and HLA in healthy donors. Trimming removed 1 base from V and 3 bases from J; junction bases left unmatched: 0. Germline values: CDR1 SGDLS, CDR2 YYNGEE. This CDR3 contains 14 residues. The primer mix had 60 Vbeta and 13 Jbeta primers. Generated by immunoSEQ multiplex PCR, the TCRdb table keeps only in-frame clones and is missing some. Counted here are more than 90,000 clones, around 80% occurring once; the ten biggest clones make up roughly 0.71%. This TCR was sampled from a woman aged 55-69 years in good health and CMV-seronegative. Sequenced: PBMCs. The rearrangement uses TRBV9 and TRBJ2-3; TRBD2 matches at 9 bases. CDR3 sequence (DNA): TGTGCCAGCAGCGTACTAGCGGGAACAGATACGCAGTATTTT. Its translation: CASSVLAGTDTQYF.